The 8 T cell receptor beta chains given below trace back to one sample, sequenced in a study of technical replicates of blood from a few donors. Assay: immunoSEQ multiplex PCR; the TCRdb copy retains only in-frame clones and omits some. In the table there are more than 65,000 clones, 95% to 98% of which are singletons. The specimen sequenced was T cells isolated from PBMCs. The receptor set was obtained from a human donor in good health.

This clone was detected once. This rearrangement joins TRBV5-1 to TRBJ2-5, with 7 bases lining up with TRBD1. V shed 0 bases, J shed 0 bases, and the junction held 11 bases outside the gene matches. Looked up from germline, CDR1 is SGHRS and CDR2 is YFSETQ. This CDR3 contains 18 residues. The CDR3 region is CASSLGLGTEDYQETQYF. CDR3 nucleotides: TGCGCCAGCAGCTTGGGCCTAGGGACAGAAGACTACCAAGAGACCCAGTACTTC.

A word on this clone: Its ends do not fully match the called genes, so a read error is possible. The CDR3 DNA reads as TGTACCAGCAGCGACAGGGGGCTTGAGCAGTACTTC. It yields the protein CTSSDRGLEQYF. The chain uses TRBV5-6 and TRBJ2-7; 10 nucleotides line up with TRBD1. The CDR3 length is 12 residues. Germline loops: CDR1 SGHDT, CDR2 YYEEEE.

V is TRBV5-5 and J is TRBJ2-3; 13 bases are a match to TRBD2. CDR3 length: 16 amino acids. The trim removed 2 bases at V and 2 bases at J, leaving 2 bases unmatched. The germline gives CDR1 SGHKS, CDR2 YYEKEE (reference sequence). This chain's CDR3 is CASSFGTSGTTDTQYF. Here the CDR3 DNA reads TGTGCCAGCAGCTTCGGGACTAGCGGGACCACAGATACGCAGTATTTT.

V usage is TRBV19 and J usage is TRBJ1-2; TRBD1 agrees at 7 bases. This CDR3 comprises 16 residues. The V gene end was trimmed by 4 bases and the J gene end by 3 bases; junction bases not matched to a gene: 11. The germline gives CDR1 LNHDA, CDR2 SQIVND (reference sequence). The CDR3 nucleotides read TGTGCCAGTAGTACAACCCCGACAGGGCCCCACTATGGCTACACCTTC. Translating gives CASSTTPTGPHYGYTF.

J is TRBJ2-1 and V is TRBV27, with TRBD2 identical over 8 bases. There are 14 residues in the CDR3. V lost 5 bases and J lost 4; bases outside the gene matches: 4. From germline, CDR1 is MNHEY and CDR2 SMNVEV (reference sequence). The CDR3 reads CASSTGTSYNEQFF. CDR3 sequence (DNA): TGTGCCAGCAGTACCGGGACTAGTTACAATGAGCAGTTCTTC.

The J gene is TRBJ2-7, the V gene TRBV6-5; tentative D call: TRBD2 (5 bases). The CDR3 is 14 residues long. V gave up 8 bases and J gave up 2 bases, with 16 bases separating them. The V gene's germline CDR1 is MNHEY and CDR2 SVGAGI. CDR3: CASAPGNWAYEQYF. The CDR3 bases are TGTGCCAGCGCCCCGGGGAACTGGGCCTACGAGCAGTACTTC.

V is TRBV10-3 and J is TRBJ2-1; 9 bases are shared with TRBD1. There are 19 residues in the CDR3. CDR1 is ENHRY and CDR2 is SYGVKD in the germline V gene. V lost 6 bases to trimming and J lost 4 bases; unmatched junction nucleotides: 19. DNA of the CDR3: TGTGCCATCAGGGGGCCCGGGACAGGGTTTGACCGTTCGTACAATGAGCAGTTCTTC. The encoded protein is CAIRGPGTGFDRSYNEQFF.

V is TRBV29-1 and J is TRBJ1-2; D gene ambiguous. V was shortened by 4 bases and J by 5 bases, with 8 bases between the two germline ends. CDR1 is SQVTM, CDR2 ANQGSEA, per germline. The CDR3 covers 11 residues. CDR3 amino acids: CSVGAEYGYTF. The CDR3 nucleotides read TGCAGCGTTGGGGCTGAATATGGCTACACCTTC. Drawing the rest from reference TRBV29-1 and TRBJ1-2, the complete variable domain is SAVISQKPSRDICQRGTSLTIQCQVDSQVTMMFWYRQQPGQSLTLIATANQGSEATYESGFVIDKFPISRPNLTFSTLTVSNMSPEDSSIYLCSVGAEYGYTFGSGTRLTVV.